These 19 T cell receptor beta chains were all obtained from the same sample, sequenced in a study of blood T cell repertoires in COVID-19. Method: immunoSEQ multiplex PCR; TCRdb's copy keeps in-frame clones and lacks some. The sample lists about 220,000 clones; about three quarters were seen once. Sample: peripheral blood. These receptors all come from a woman aged 65 to 85 with acute or convalescent COVID-19.

The chain links TRBV5-1 to TRBJ1-1; TRBD1 agrees at 7 bases. Germline V gene sequence: CDR1 SGHRS, CDR2 YFSETQ. V lost 3 bases, J lost 7 bases, and 6 bases stayed unmatched. The CDR3 covers 13 residues. The CDR3 is CASSSLQGLEAFF. DNA for the CDR3: TGCGCCAGCAGCTCCCTACAGGGGCTTGAAGCTTTCTTT.

The chain employs TRBV19 and TRBJ2-1, with D perhaps matching TRBD2 (7 bases). The CDR3 is 13 amino acids. Germline V gene sequence: CDR1 LNHDA, CDR2 SQIVND (reference sequence). The V end was cut by 6 bases, the J end by 9 bases, with 15 bases between. The CDR3 spells CASRRGGSAEQFF. The CDR3 nucleotides read TGTGCCAGTAGAAGGGGGGGGTCGGCTGAGCAGTTCTTC.

CDR3 in amino acids: CASSPRWDRGGNEQFF. CDR3 nucleotide sequence: TGCGCCAGCAGCCCCCGATGGGACAGGGGGGGTAATGAGCAGTTCTTC. V is TRBV5-1 and J is TRBJ2-1; 11 bases map to TRBD1. V gave up 4 bases and J gave up 7 bases; unmatched junction bases: 10. The germline CDR1 and CDR2 sequences are SGHRS and YFSETQ. The CDR3 spans 16 residues.

This clone was counted only a few times. The chain links TRBV5-1 to TRBJ1-1; 7 bases agree with TRBD1. The CDR3 spans 12 residues. From germline, CDR1 is SGHRS and CDR2 YFSETQ. V lost 2 bases to trimming and J lost 6 bases; unmatched junction nucleotides: 1. The CDR3 reads CASSLQGSEAFF. The CDR3 DNA is TGCGCCAGCAGCTTACAGGGGTCTGAAGCTTTCTTT.

There are a few counts of this clone. This chain links TRBV6-5 with TRBJ1-2; D gene unclear. Germline values: CDR1 MNHEY, CDR2 SVGAGI. V lost 0 bases, J lost 2 bases, and 10 bases lay in between. This CDR3 comprises 15 residues. CDR3 sequence: CASSYSRGMNYGYTF. DNA of the CDR3: TGTGCCAGCAGTTACTCGAGAGGGATGAACTATGGCTACACCTTC.

The chain recombines TRBV19 with TRBJ2-3; 9 bases line up with TRBD2. V trimming: 6 bases; J trimming: 7 bases; junction bases outside the gene matches: 17. Germline assignment: CDR1 LNHDA and CDR2 SQIVND (reference sequence). The CDR3 sequence is 17 residues long. The DNA of the CDR3 is TGTGCCAGTAGCACGACCCCTCTCGCGGGGGGGCCGAATACGCAGTATTTT. It translates to CASSTTPLAGGPNTQYF.

The rearrangement uses TRBV25-1 and TRBJ2-2; 7 bases agree with TRBD1. CDR1 and CDR2 from the germline V gene are MGHDK and SYGVNS. The CDR3 runs 16 residues. With 3 bases clipped from V and 6 bases from J, the junction kept 10 bases outside the gene matches. The CDR3 sequence: CASSEPGQWKSGELFF. For the CDR3, the DNA is TGTGCCAGCAGTGAGCCGGGACAGTGGAAATCCGGGGAGCTGTTTTTT.

This clone was found once. The chain carries TRBV7-3 and TRBJ2-3; 8 positions agree with TRBD2. The CDR3 is made up of 14 amino acids. Germline-derived CDR1 and CDR2 are SGHTA and FQGTGA. Trimming removed 4 bases from V and 4 bases from J; junction bases left unmatched: 4. CDR3 bases: TGTGCCAGCAGCTCCGGGGGGGCCCCAGATACGCAGTATTTT. Its translation: CASSSGGAPDTQYF.

This clone was detected once. The chain has TRBV5-1 and TRBJ2-1; 9 bases line up with TRBD2. The J segment lost 2 bases and the V segment lost 7 bases, leaving 7 bases of the junction unmatched. Germline V lookup: CDR1 SGHRS, CDR2 YFSETQ. The CDR3 has 15 residues. DNA for the CDR3: TGCGCCAGCGTAGCGGGGGTTCACACCTACAATGAGCAGTTCTTC. Its translation: CASVAGVHTYNEQFF.

The table lists this clone with a few counts. V usage is TRBV2 and J usage is TRBJ1-4; D remains ambiguous. There are 13 residues in the CDR3. With 6 bases removed from V and 8 bases from J, the gap between germline ends came to 13 bases. Looked up from germline, CDR1 is SNHLY and CDR2 is FYNNEI. The CDR3 nucleotides are TGTGCCAGCAGCCAAGAGGTCGAGGAAAAACTGTTTTTT. It yields the protein CASSQEVEEKLFF.

A remark on this clone: Relative to the germline gene, one junction end is altered; a read error may explain this. J is TRBJ2-1 and V is TRBV7-2, with 10 bases that match TRBD2. The CDR3 loop spans 14 amino acids. Germline loops: CDR1 SGHTA, CDR2 FQGNSA. The CDR3 here is CASSLKLAGSPLVF. The CDR3, as DNA: TGTGCCAGCAGCTTAAAACTAGCGGGGTCCCCCCTGGTCTTC. Filled out from reference TRBV7-2 and TRBJ2-1, the complete variable domain reads GAGVSQSPSNKVTEKGKDVELRCDPISGHTALYWYRQSLGQGLEFLIYFQGNSAPDKSGLPSDRFSAERTGGSVSTLTIQRTQQEDSAVYLCASSLKLAGSPLVFGPGTRLTVL.

The chain recombines TRBV3-1 (or the pseudogene TRBV3-2) with TRBJ2-5, with 12 nucleotides matching TRBD2. CDR3 length: 16 amino acids. V was clipped by 4 bases and J by 1 base; unmatched bases: 4. The germline gives CDR1 LGHDT, CDR2 YNNKEL (reference sequence). The CDR3 sequence: CASSLGLAGPQETQYF. DNA for the CDR3: TGTGCCAGCAGCCTCGGACTAGCGGGGCCCCAAGAGACCCAGTACTTC.

The rearrangement links TRBV5-1 to TRBJ2-1, with 11 bases identical to TRBD1. CDR1 SGHRS and CDR2 YFSETQ come from the germline V gene. The ends lost 0 bases at V and 6 bases at J; junction bases unmatched: 2. There are 15 residues in the CDR3. The CDR3 region is CASSLEGQGANEQFF. Here the CDR3 DNA reads TGCGCCAGCAGCTTGGAAGGACAGGGGGCCAATGAGCAGTTCTTC.

This clone was seen a single time. This rearrangement joins TRBV7-2 to TRBJ2-4, with 8 nucleotides matching TRBD1. CDR1 and CDR2 (germline): SGHTA, FQGNSA. The CDR3 sequence is 16 residues long. The J segment lost 1 base and the V segment lost 3 bases, leaving 5 bases of the junction unmatched. The CDR3: CASSLTGERAKNIQYF. In DNA form, the CDR3 reads TGTGCCAGCAGCTTGACAGGGGAAAGGGCCAAAAACATTCAGTACTTC.

This chain uses TRBV7-2 with TRBJ2-3, with 11 bases identical to TRBD2. The ends lost 5 bases at V and 2 bases at J; junction bases unmatched: 6. CDR1 SGHTA and CDR2 FQGNSA come from the germline V gene. This CDR3 region has 16 residues. CDR3 DNA sequence: TGTGCCAGCAGCCAGAGACTAGCGGGGCTCACAGATACGCAGTATTTT. Its protein product is CASSQRLAGLTDTQYF. The full variable domain, in which reference TRBV7-2 and TRBJ2-3 provide the parts outside the CDR3, is GAGVSQSPSNKVTEKGKDVELRCDPISGHTALYWYRQSLGQGLEFLIYFQGNSAPDKSGLPSDRFSAERTGGSVSTLTIQRTQQEDSAVYLCASSQRLAGLTDTQYFGPGTRLTVL.

This clone has a handful of counts. The chain is built from TRBV7-6 and TRBJ2-3, with D unclear. The CDR3 sequence is 15 residues long. CDR1 SGHVS and CDR2 FNYEAQ come from the germline V gene. V lost 0 bases, J lost 6 bases, and 13 bases lay in between. The CDR3 nucleotides are TGTGCCAGCAGCTTAGCTGAGCGCCCCGGGGATACGCAGTATTTT. It translates to CASSLAERPGDTQYF.

The V and J genes are TRBV30 and TRBJ2-7, with 7 positions matching TRBD1. CDR3 length: 16 amino acids. Losses at the gene ends were 2 bases for V and 4 bases for J; bases not matched to a gene: 14. Germline loops: CDR1 GTSNPN, CDR2 SVGIG (reference sequence). CDR3 residues: CAWSHPNRGGRYEQYF. The CDR3 DNA reads TGTGCCTGGAGTCATCCAAACAGAGGGGGCAGGTACGAGCAGTACTTC.

The chain uses TRBV9 and TRBJ2-2; 8 positions match TRBD1. The CDR3 spans 15 residues. After removal of 4 bases from V and 3 bases from J, the junction contained 5 bases not matched to a gene. CDR1 and CDR2 from the germline V gene are SGDLS and YYNGEE. The CDR3 sequence: CASSMGTGDTGELFF. The DNA for the CDR3 is TGTGCCAGCAGCATGGGGACAGGCGACACCGGGGAGCTGTTTTTT.

A few counts support this clone. The chain is built from TRBV7-2 and TRBJ2-7; D perhaps matches TRBD2 (7 bases). Germline V gene data show CDR1 as SGHTA and CDR2 as FQGNSA. This CDR3 contains 15 residues. Between the trimmed V and J ends, which lost 3 bases and 3 bases, there was a span of 15 bases. CDR3 residues: CASSLRWGGVYEQYF. For the CDR3, the DNA is TGTGCCAGCAGCTTGCGATGGGGGGGCGTCTACGAGCAGTACTTC.